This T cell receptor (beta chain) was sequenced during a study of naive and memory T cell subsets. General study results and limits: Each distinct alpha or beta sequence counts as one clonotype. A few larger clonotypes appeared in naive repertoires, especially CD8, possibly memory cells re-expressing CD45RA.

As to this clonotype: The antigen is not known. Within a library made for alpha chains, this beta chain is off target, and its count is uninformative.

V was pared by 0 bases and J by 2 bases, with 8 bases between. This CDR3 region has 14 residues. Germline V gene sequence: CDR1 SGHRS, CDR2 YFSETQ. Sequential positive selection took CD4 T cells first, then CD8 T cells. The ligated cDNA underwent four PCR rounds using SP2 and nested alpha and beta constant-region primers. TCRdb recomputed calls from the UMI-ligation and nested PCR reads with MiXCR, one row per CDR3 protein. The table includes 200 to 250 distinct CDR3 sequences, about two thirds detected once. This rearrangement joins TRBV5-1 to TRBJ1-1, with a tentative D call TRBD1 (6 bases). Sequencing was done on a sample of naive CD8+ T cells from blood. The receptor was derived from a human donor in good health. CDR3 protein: CASSLAGTNTEAFF. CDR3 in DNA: TGCGCCAGCAGCTTGGCCGGGACAAACACTGAAGCTTTCTTT.